This is a list of T cell receptor beta chains from one sample in a study of control samples from healthy donors and cancer patients. The table came from immunoSEQ multiplex PCR; TCRdb's copy has only in-frame clones and leaves some out. The sample lists some 120,000 clones; roughly nine tenths were seen once. The source material was PBMCs. Every receptor here comes from a woman aged 45-60 years with colorectal cancer. The CDR3 runs from the conserved cysteine through the conserved F or W. The order of the fields is CDR3 protein, CDR3 DNA, J gene, V gene, clone size, D gene. The D gene is left open where the match is weak. Expanded clones get a size class; other rows say once, few or many, or leave the size out.

CDR3 protein: CASSLLRRGANTEAFF; CDR3 DNA: TGTGCCAGCAGCTTATTGAGGAGGGGGGCGAACACTGAAGCTTTCTTT; J gene: TRBJ1-1; V gene: TRBV7-3; clone size: NA; D gene: NA
CDR3 protein: CASSLGFGSRPSYNEQFF; CDR3 DNA: TGTGCCAGCAGCTTAGGATTCGGGTCCCGACCTTCCTACAATGAGCAGTTCTTC; J gene: TRBJ2-1; V gene: TRBV11-2; clone size: NA; D gene: NA
CDR3 protein: CASSLGIAGEGINEKLFF; CDR3 DNA: TGCGCCAGCAGCTTGGGAATCGCCGGGGAGGGGATTAATGAAAAACTGTTTTTT; J gene: TRBJ1-4; V gene: TRBV5-1; clone size: NA; D gene: NA
CDR3 protein: CASSLGTDYGYTF; CDR3 DNA: TGTGCCAGCAGTCTTGGGACGGACTATGGCTACACCTTC; J gene: TRBJ1-2; V gene: TRBV3-1/TRBV3-2; clone size: NA; D gene: NA
CDR3 protein: CASSQGGQGRSYGYTF; CDR3 DNA: TGCGCCAGCAGCCAAGGCGGACAGGGGAGAAGCTATGGCTACACCTTC; J gene: TRBJ1-2; V gene: TRBV4-1; clone size: once; D gene: TRBD1
CDR3 protein: CASSLLTIPEQFF; CDR3 DNA: TGTGCCAGCAGTTTATTGACTATCCCTGAGCAGTTCTTC; J gene: TRBJ2-1; V gene: TRBV28; clone size: NA; D gene: NA
CDR3 protein: CASSPRTSGSGAHEQFF; CDR3 DNA: TGTGCCAGCAGCCCAAGGACTAGCGGGAGTGGGGCCCATGAGCAGTTCTTC; J gene: TRBJ2-1; V gene: TRBV3-1/TRBV3-2; clone size: NA; D gene: TRBD2
CDR3 protein: CASSAGREQYF; CDR3 DNA: TGCGCCAGCAGTGCCGGGAGAGAGCAGTACTTC; J gene: TRBJ2-7; V gene: TRBV10-1; clone size: NA; D gene: NA
CDR3 protein: CASSFGLRGDSPLHF; CDR3 DNA: TGTGCCAGCAGCTTCGGATTGAGGGGAGATTCACCCCTCCACTTT; J gene: TRBJ1-6; V gene: TRBV11-2; clone size: NA; D gene: NA
CDR3 protein: CATSDRTGKQETQYF; CDR3 DNA: TGTGCCACCAGTGATCGAACAGGGAAGCAAGAGACCCAGTACTTC; J gene: TRBJ2-5; V gene: TRBV24-1; clone size: NA; D gene: NA
CDR3 protein: CASSLGEARDLKTEAFF; CDR3 DNA: TGTGCCAGCAGCTTAGGAGAGGCTCGGGACTTAAAGACTGAAGCTTTCTTT; J gene: TRBJ1-1; V gene: TRBV11-2; clone size: NA; D gene: NA
CDR3 protein: CASSVGLNGRAEQYF; CDR3 DNA: TGTGCCAGCAGCGTAGGGTTAAATGGGAGGGCCGAGCAGTACTTC; J gene: TRBJ2-7; V gene: TRBV9; clone size: NA; D gene: TRBD2
CDR3 protein: CATSDGGLAGREQFF; CDR3 DNA: TGTGCCACCAGTGATGGTGGACTAGCGGGACGTGAGCAGTTCTTC; J gene: TRBJ2-1; V gene: TRBV24-1; clone size: NA; D gene: TRBD2
CDR3 protein: CASSLGRLNTEAFF; CDR3 DNA: TGCGCCAGCAGCTTGGGTCGGTTGAACACTGAAGCTTTCTTT; J gene: TRBJ1-1; V gene: TRBV5-1; clone size: NA; D gene: NA
CDR3 protein: CASSQDSHRTERGWYTEAFF; CDR3 DNA: TGTGCCAGCAGCCAAGATTCTCATAGGACAGAGAGGGGGTGGTACACTGAAGCTTTCTTT; J gene: TRBJ1-1; V gene: TRBV3-1/TRBV3-2; clone size: NA; D gene: NA
CDR3 protein: CASGSPSPGGRTEAFF; CDR3 DNA: TGTGCTAGTGGTAGTCCTTCCCCGGGAGGTCGCACTGAAGCTTTCTTT; J gene: TRBJ1-1; V gene: TRBV12-5; clone size: NA; D gene: NA
CDR3 protein: CASSSPMTSGQETQYF; CDR3 DNA: TGTGCCAGCAGCTCCCCCATGACTAGCGGTCAAGAGACCCAGTACTTC; J gene: TRBJ2-5; V gene: TRBV7-9; clone size: NA; D gene: TRBD2
CDR3 protein: CASSFRTGGVNEQFF; CDR3 DNA: TGTGCCAGCAGCTTTAGGACAGGGGGCGTGAATGAGCAGTTCTTC; J gene: TRBJ2-1; V gene: TRBV7-6; clone size: NA; D gene: TRBD1
CDR3 protein: CASSFNQGVSNEQFF; CDR3 DNA: TGTGCCAGCAGCTTTAACCAGGGGGTTTCGAATGAGCAGTTCTTC; J gene: TRBJ2-1; V gene: TRBV7-3; clone size: NA; D gene: TRBD1
CDR3 protein: CASSPETGRGNTIYF; CDR3 DNA: TGTGCCAGTAGCCCGGAGACAGGCCGTGGAAACACCATATATTTT; J gene: TRBJ1-3; V gene: TRBV19; clone size: NA; D gene: NA
CDR3 protein: CASTVGGNTIYF; CDR3 DNA: TGTGCCAGCACGGTTGGTGGAAACACCATATATTTT; J gene: TRBJ1-3; V gene: TRBV2; clone size: few; D gene: NA
CDR3 protein: CATTEQANTEAFF; CDR3 DNA: TGTGCCACCACAGAGCAGGCGAACACTGAAGCTTTCTTT; J gene: TRBJ1-1; V gene: TRBV10-3; clone size: NA; D gene: NA
CDR3 protein: CASSEVRQGGEQYF; CDR3 DNA: TGTGCCAGCAGTGAGGTGCGACAGGGAGGCGAGCAGTACTTC; J gene: TRBJ2-7; V gene: TRBV2; clone size: NA; D gene: NA
CDR3 protein: CASSPGPVGNTIYF; CDR3 DNA: TGCGCCAGCAGCCCAGGACCAGTTGGAAACACCATATATTTT; J gene: TRBJ1-3; V gene: TRBV5-1; clone size: NA; D gene: NA
CDR3 protein: CASSPTRSIDYGYTF; CDR3 DNA: TGTGCCAGCTCACCAACAAGAAGCATTGACTATGGCTACACCTTC; J gene: TRBJ1-2; V gene: TRBV18; clone size: NA; D gene: NA
CDR3 protein: CASSIDRVGTEAFF; CDR3 DNA: TGTGCCAGTAGTATAGATCGGGTAGGCACTGAAGCTTTCTTT; J gene: TRBJ1-1; V gene: TRBV19; clone size: NA; D gene: NA
CDR3 protein: CASSHWDLKTEQYF; CDR3 DNA: TGTGCCAGCAGCCACTGGGACCTAAAGACCGAGCAGTACTTC; J gene: TRBJ2-7; V gene: TRBV11-2; clone size: NA; D gene: NA